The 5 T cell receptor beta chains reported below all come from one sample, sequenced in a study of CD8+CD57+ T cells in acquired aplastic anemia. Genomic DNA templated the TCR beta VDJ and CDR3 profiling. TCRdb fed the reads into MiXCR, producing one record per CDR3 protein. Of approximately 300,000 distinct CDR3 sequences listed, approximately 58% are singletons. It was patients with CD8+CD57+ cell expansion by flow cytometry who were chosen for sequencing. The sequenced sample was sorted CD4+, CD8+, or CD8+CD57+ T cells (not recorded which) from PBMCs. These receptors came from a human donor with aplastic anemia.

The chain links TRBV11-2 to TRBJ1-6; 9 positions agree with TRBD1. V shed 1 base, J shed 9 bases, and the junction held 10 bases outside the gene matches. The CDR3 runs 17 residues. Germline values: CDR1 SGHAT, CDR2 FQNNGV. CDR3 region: CASSLVGQGIRSSPLHF. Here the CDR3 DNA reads TGTGCCAGCAGCTTAGTGGGACAGGGTATTAGGAGTTCACCCCTCCACTTT.

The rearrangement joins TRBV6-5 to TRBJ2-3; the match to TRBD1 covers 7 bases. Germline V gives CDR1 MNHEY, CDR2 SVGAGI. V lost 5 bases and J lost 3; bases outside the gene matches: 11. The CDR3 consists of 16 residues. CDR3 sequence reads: CASSNYGTELTDTQYF. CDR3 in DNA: TGTGCCAGCAGTAACTACGGGACAGAATTGACAGATACGCAGTATTTT.

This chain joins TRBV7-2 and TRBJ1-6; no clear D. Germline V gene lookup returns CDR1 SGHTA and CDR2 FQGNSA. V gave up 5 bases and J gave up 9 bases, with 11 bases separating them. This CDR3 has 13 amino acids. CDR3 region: CASSASEGSPLHF. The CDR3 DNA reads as TGTGCCAGCAGCGCATCGGAGGGTTCACCCCTCCACTTT. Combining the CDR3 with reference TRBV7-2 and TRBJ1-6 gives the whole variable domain GAGVSQSPSNKVTEKGKDVELRCDPISGHTALYWYRQSLGQGLEFLIYFQGNSAPDKSGLPSDRFSAERTGGSVSTLTIQRTQQEDSAVYLCASSASEGSPLHFGNGTRLTVT.

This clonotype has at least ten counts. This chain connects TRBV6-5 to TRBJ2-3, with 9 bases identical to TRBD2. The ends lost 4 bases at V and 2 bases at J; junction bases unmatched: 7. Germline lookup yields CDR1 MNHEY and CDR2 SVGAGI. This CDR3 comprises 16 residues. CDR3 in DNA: TGTGCCAGCAGTTGGTCTAGCGGGGAGACCACAGATACGCAGTATTTT. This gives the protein CASSWSSGETTDTQYF.

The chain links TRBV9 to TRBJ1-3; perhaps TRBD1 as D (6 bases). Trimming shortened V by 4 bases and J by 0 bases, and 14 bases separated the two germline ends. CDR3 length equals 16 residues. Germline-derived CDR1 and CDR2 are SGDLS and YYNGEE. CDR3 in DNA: TGTGCCAGCAGCCTGAACCAGGGGAACTCTGGAAACACCATATATTTT. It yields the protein CASSLNQGNSGNTIYF.